This TCR beta chain was retrieved from a study of beta chain features in type 1 diabetes. Study-wide background: Investigators examined around 98 million sorted cells across all samples.

General study points: Across all four CD4+ subsets, people with type 1 diabetes showed modestly shorter TCRB CDR3s.

Investigators reverse transcribed all isolated RNA, so they sequenced expressed TCRB transcripts. Clones were read by immunoSEQ multiplex PCR, and TCRdb kept only the in-frame ones, dropping some. The table shows 120,000 to 150,000 clones, with about 12% occurring only once. Trimming removed 0 bases from V and 6 bases from J, with 6 bases in between. The CDR3 contains 13 residues. CDR1 MGHRA and CDR2 YSYEKL come from the germline V gene. This clone came up a few times. Antigen unknown. This sample includes further DNA sequences coding for the same CDR3. The origin of this receptor is a young man with type 1 diabetes. Material: central memory CD4+ T cells from blood. This chain uses TRBV4-1 with TRBJ1-5; D remains ambiguous. The CDR3 DNA reads TGCGCCAGCAGCCAAGATGTGCGTCAGCCCCAGCATTTT. Translation gives CASSQDVRQPQHF.